Sequencing of this T cell receptor (beta chain) was carried out in a study of spatial heterogeneity in lung cancer. Study-level background: Detected beta-chain sequences consistently exceeded alpha-chain sequences. Findings of the study overall: Blood contained ubiquitous expanded tumor TCRs more at resection than at follow-up.

A unique molecular identifier was carried by every single TCR cDNA molecule. MiXCR was run by TCRdb on the 5' RACE reads, yielding one entry per CDR3 protein. The sample lists some 23,000 distinct CDR3 sequences, roughly 7.2% occurring once. On this clonotype itself: No antigen is known for it.

The CDR3 is 15 residues long. V dropped 1 base and J dropped 7 bases, with 14 bases sitting between them. Germline-derived CDR1 and CDR2 are SGHRS and YFSETQ. Time point: sample taken at primary tumor resection. Tumor, nontumor lung or frozen PBMC supplied whole RNA that was sequenced unsorted. Material: PBMCs, obtained at surgery. This sequence joins TRBV5-1 and TRBJ2-2; D is perhaps TRBD1 (6 bases). The sequence was obtained from a male donor with early-stage non-small cell lung cancer. The CDR3: CASSLTQTGNGELFF. The CDR3 DNA reads as TGCGCCAGCAGCTTGACCCAAACAGGGAACGGGGAGCTGTTTTTT.